These T cell receptor beta chains were read from a single sample in a study of graft-versus-host responses after intestinal transplantation. Sequenced by immunoSEQ multiplex PCR; TCRdb stores in-frame clones only, minus some. This sample has more than 55,000 clones, with around nine tenths found just once. Specimen: PBMCs, collected 26 days after transplant. The receptors originated from a human patient who received an intestinal transplant, so some T cells may come from the graft donor. Each CDR3 is given with its conserved first and last residue. Fields, in order: D gene, V gene, J gene, clone size, CDR3 DNA, CDR3 protein. A D gene is named only where the DNA matches it firmly. Part of the rows lack a size; the others show once, few, many or a class for expanded clones.

d_call: NA
v_call: TRBV4-1
j_call: TRBJ1-2
clone_size: once
cdr3_nt: TGCGCCAGCAGCCAAGAATGGGGGCCAGCCTATGGCTACACCTTC
cdr3_aa: CASSQEWGPAYGYTF

d_call: TRBD1
v_call: TRBV6-6
j_call: TRBJ2-5
clone_size: NA
cdr3_nt: TGTGCCAGCAGCGCGACAGGGAAGGGAGAGACCCAGTACTTC
cdr3_aa: CASSATGKGETQYF

d_call: NA
v_call: TRBV21-1
j_call: TRBJ2-2
clone_size: NA
cdr3_nt: TGTGCCAGCAGACGGATCTCTTTTGGGAGGGCATTTAACACCGGGGAGCTGTTTTTT
cdr3_aa: CASRRISFGRAFNTGELFF

d_call: NA
v_call: TRBV5-4
j_call: TRBJ1-2
clone_size: NA
cdr3_nt: TGTGCCAGCAGCTTGGTCTCGGTATCCAACTATGGCTACACCTTC
cdr3_aa: CASSLVSVSNYGYTF

d_call: TRBD2
v_call: TRBV29-1
j_call: TRBJ2-1
clone_size: NA
cdr3_nt: TGCAGCGCGAATAGCGGGAGCTACAATGAGCAGTTCTTC
cdr3_aa: CSANSGSYNEQFF

d_call: NA
v_call: TRBV28
j_call: TRBJ1-5
clone_size: NA
cdr3_nt: TGTGCCAGCAGTTCTGGACAGATCTCCTATCAGCCCCAGCATTTT
cdr3_aa: CASSSGQISYQPQHF

d_call: NA
v_call: TRBV27
j_call: TRBJ2-7
clone_size: NA
cdr3_nt: TGTGCCAGCAGTTTAGCAGCGGGTGACTACGAGCAGTACTTC
cdr3_aa: CASSLAAGDYEQYF

d_call: NA
v_call: TRBV5-4
j_call: TRBJ2-7
clone_size: NA
cdr3_nt: TGTGCCAGCAGCCCCGAAGGACAACCAACAAGGAAGCAGTACTTC
cdr3_aa: CASSPEGQPTRKQYF

d_call: NA
v_call: TRBV19
j_call: TRBJ2-7
clone_size: NA
cdr3_nt: TGTGCCAGTAGTACAGGTTACGAGCAGTACTTC
cdr3_aa: CASSTGYEQYF

d_call: NA
v_call: TRBV7-2
j_call: TRBJ1-2
clone_size: NA
cdr3_nt: TGTGCCAGCACCTCCTCGTTCACAGGTCGCTATGGCTACACCTTC
cdr3_aa: CASTSSFTGRYGYTF

d_call: NA
v_call: TRBV29-1
j_call: TRBJ2-1
clone_size: NA
cdr3_nt: TGCAGCGCCGATCTACAGGGAGACTACAATGAGCAGTTCTTC
cdr3_aa: CSADLQGDYNEQFF

d_call: TRBD2
v_call: TRBV7-2
j_call: TRBJ2-3
clone_size: NA
cdr3_nt: TGTGCCAGCAGCCCGGGGGGGTTCACAGATACGCAGTATTTT
cdr3_aa: CASSPGGFTDTQYF

d_call: TRBD2
v_call: TRBV4-3
j_call: TRBJ2-1
clone_size: NA
cdr3_nt: TGCGCCAGCAGCCAAGAAGGTAGCGGGGGGGCCCGTGTTGAGCAGTTCTTC
cdr3_aa: CASSQEGSGGARVEQFF

d_call: TRBD2
v_call: TRBV7-8
j_call: TRBJ2-7
clone_size: NA
cdr3_nt: TGTGCCAGCACCCAGAGGCGGGAGGCGAGGTACGAGCAGTACTTC
cdr3_aa: CASTQRREARYEQYF

d_call: TRBD1
v_call: TRBV27
j_call: TRBJ1-5
clone_size: NA
cdr3_nt: TGTGCCAGCAGAGAAACCCAGCACTACAGGACAGGGGATCAGCCCCAGCATTTT
cdr3_aa: CASRETQHYRTGDQPQHF

d_call: NA
v_call: TRBV19
j_call: TRBJ1-2
clone_size: once
cdr3_nt: TGTGCCAGTAGTATCCCCAGCTATGGCTACACCTTC
cdr3_aa: CASSIPSYGYTF

d_call: TRBD2
v_call: TRBV9
j_call: TRBJ2-1
clone_size: NA
cdr3_nt: TGTGCCAGCAGCACCCGCCGGGACTACCCCTACAATGAGCAGTTCTTC
cdr3_aa: CASSTRRDYPYNEQFF

d_call: TRBD2
v_call: TRBV9
j_call: TRBJ2-2
clone_size: once
cdr3_nt: TGTGCCAGCAGCGCGACTAGCGGGCCGGCCGGGGAGCTGTTTTTT
cdr3_aa: CASSATSGPAGELFF

d_call: TRBD1
v_call: TRBV28
j_call: TRBJ2-2
clone_size: NA
cdr3_nt: TGTGCCAGCACTCATGACAGGGGGCTTGACACCGGGGAGCTGTTTTTT
cdr3_aa: CASTHDRGLDTGELFF

d_call: NA
v_call: TRBV15
j_call: TRBJ1-5
clone_size: NA
cdr3_nt: TGTGCCACCAGCAGAGATCGCAGAGGAGGGAATCAGCCCCAGCATTTT
cdr3_aa: CATSRDRRGGNQPQHF

d_call: TRBD2
v_call: TRBV27
j_call: TRBJ2-3
clone_size: NA
cdr3_nt: TGTGCCAGCAGTTTTGGACTAGCGGGCCAAGATACGCAGTATTTT
cdr3_aa: CASSFGLAGQDTQYF

d_call: NA
v_call: TRBV28
j_call: TRBJ1-2
clone_size: once
cdr3_nt: TGTGCCAGCAGTTTAGGGCCGGGAGATGGCTACACCTTC
cdr3_aa: CASSLGPGDGYTF

d_call: NA
v_call: TRBV5-4
j_call: TRBJ2-7
clone_size: NA
cdr3_nt: TGTGCCAGCAGCTTTGGCGGCTCCTACGAGCAGTACTTC
cdr3_aa: CASSFGGSYEQYF

d_call: TRBD1
v_call: TRBV6-1
j_call: TRBJ1-5
clone_size: NA
cdr3_nt: TGTGCCAGCAGTGAAGCCGAGGGGGCCCATAGCAATCAGCCCCAGCATTTT
cdr3_aa: CASSEAEGAHSNQPQHF

d_call: NA
v_call: TRBV5-4
j_call: TRBJ2-7
clone_size: NA
cdr3_nt: TGTGCCAGCAGCCGTCGAGAGCCCTACGAGCAGTACTTC
cdr3_aa: CASSRREPYEQYF

d_call: NA
v_call: TRBV6-5
j_call: TRBJ1-5
clone_size: NA
cdr3_nt: TGTGCCAGCAGGGGGGCTAGCAATCAGCCCCAGCATTTT
cdr3_aa: CASRGASNQPQHF

d_call: NA
v_call: TRBV14
j_call: TRBJ1-1
clone_size: NA
cdr3_nt: TGTGCCAGCAGCCTAGCCGAGAAGGGGTACACTGAAGCTTTCTTT
cdr3_aa: CASSLAEKGYTEAFF

d_call: NA
v_call: TRBV29-1
j_call: TRBJ2-5
clone_size: NA
cdr3_nt: TGCAGCGTTGAGTTACAGCAAGAGACCCAGTACTTC
cdr3_aa: CSVELQQETQYF

d_call: NA
v_call: TRBV28
j_call: TRBJ1-4
clone_size: once
cdr3_nt: TGTGCCAGCCGCACAGCAACTAATGAAAAACTGTTTTTT
cdr3_aa: CASRTATNEKLFF

d_call: TRBD1
v_call: TRBV30
j_call: TRBJ2-3
clone_size: NA
cdr3_nt: TGTGCCTGGTGGACAGGGGAAGGAGTGGCAGATACGCAGTATTTT
cdr3_aa: CAWWTGEGVADTQYF

d_call: TRBD2
v_call: TRBV7-9
j_call: TRBJ2-3
clone_size: NA
cdr3_nt: TGTGCCAAGACTAGCGGGGGGGACACAGATACGCAGTATTTT
cdr3_aa: CAKTSGGDTDTQYF

d_call: NA
v_call: TRBV15
j_call: TRBJ1-5
clone_size: NA
cdr3_nt: TGTGCCACCAGCAGAGCAGGGGCTGGTCAGCCCCAGCATTTT
cdr3_aa: CATSRAGAGQPQHF

d_call: TRBD1
v_call: TRBV4-2
j_call: TRBJ1-6
clone_size: NA
cdr3_nt: TGTGCCAGCAGCCAAGTTACCGTGACAGGGAGAGAAGACTCACCCCTCCACTTT
cdr3_aa: CASSQVTVTGREDSPLHF

d_call: NA
v_call: TRBV6-1
j_call: TRBJ1-1
clone_size: NA
cdr3_nt: TGTGCCAGCAGCTCGGGGTTGAACACTGAAGCTTTCTTT
cdr3_aa: CASSSGLNTEAFF

d_call: NA
v_call: TRBV14
j_call: TRBJ2-2
clone_size: NA
cdr3_nt: TGTGCCAGCAGCCAAACAGCCCCCGGGGAGCTGTTTTTT
cdr3_aa: CASSQTAPGELFF